The rows below give T cell receptor beta chains drawn from one sample of a study of CD8 T cells in ankylosing spondylitis. TCRdb passed the 5' RACE reads through MiXCR, listing each CDR3 protein once. The data hold hundreds of thousands of distinct CDR3 sequences, with approximately 22% observed a single time. Sequencing was done on a sample of blood, either unsorted or a sorted T cell fraction (not recorded which). All receptors come from a male donor with ankylosing spondylitis or in good health (not recorded which). Both conserved end residues are part of each CDR3. The D gene is left open where the match is weak.

J,D,V,CDR3
TRBJ2-5,TRBD2,TRBV2,CASRETPLAGGLQETQYF
TRBJ1-5,NA,TRBV20-1,CSASTGNSNQPQHF
TRBJ2-2,NA,TRBV14,CASSQWSTDSNTGELFF
TRBJ2-6,TRBD1,TRBV12-3/TRBV12-4,CASSYTRGDGTGLAGANVLTF
TRBJ2-3,NA,TRBV25-1,CASSEWRGDGGTDTQYF
TRBJ2-2,TRBD1,TRBV4-1,CASSTGQGFLHGELFF
TRBJ2-3,NA,TRBV29-1,CSVEGELLTSTDTQYF
TRBJ2-1,NA,TRBV11-2,CASSRRNNEQFF
TRBJ2-1,TRBD2,TRBV5-1,CASSLALAGDTFYNEQFF
TRBJ2-2,TRBD1,TRBV4-1,CASSPQTGVDTGELFF
TRBJ2-7,TRBD1,TRBV11-2,CASSLGQGWEQYF
TRBJ2-7,NA,TRBV12-3/TRBV12-4,CASSLVGRAYEQYF
TRBJ2-2,NA,TRBV14,CASSQVWVRDTGELFF
TRBJ2-7,NA,TRBV7-9,CASSLPGTYEQYF
TRBJ2-7,NA,TRBV12-3/TRBV12-4,CASKDSYEQYF
TRBJ2-2,NA,TRBV7-6,CASSFSPGQNTGELFF
TRBJ2-7,TRBD1,TRBV6-4,CASSDSMRPGQESYEQYF
TRBJ2-5,TRBD1,TRBV12-3/TRBV12-4,CASSLTGGSETQYF
TRBJ2-1,TRBD2,TRBV20-1,CSAPIAGGQFF
TRBJ2-3,NA,TRBV12-3/TRBV12-4,CASSLWERTDTQYF
TRBJ2-1,TRBD2,TRBV24-1,CATSDPRTSGDEQFF
TRBJ2-5,TRBD2,TRBV3-1,CASSQRRGGSQETQYF
TRBJ2-7,NA,TRBV9,CASSVSGHHSYEQYF
TRBJ2-3,TRBD1,TRBV11-2,CASSYRSGTVSPDTQYF
TRBJ1-2,NA,TRBV7-9,CASSSSPGDGYTF
TRBJ2-7,NA,TRBV7-9,CASSLGSGFYEQYF
TRBJ2-3,TRBD2,TRBV20-1,CSATGLAGKGTDTQYF
TRBJ2-1,NA,TRBV30,CALRVGLSQFF
TRBJ2-3,NA,TRBV12-3/TRBV12-4,CASKLESTDTQYF
TRBJ1-5,TRBD1,TRBV6-1,CASSDFRDRSQPQHF
TRBJ1-5,TRBD1,TRBV4-1,CASSQEAGGGQPQHF
TRBJ2-7,TRBD2,TRBV3-1,CASSQEVGGGDWYEQYF
TRBJ2-5,NA,TRBV7-6,CASRLTRAPQETQYF
TRBJ2-3,TRBD1,TRBV5-1,CASSLLAGGETDTQYF
TRBJ2-2,NA,TRBV20-1,CSGEWLDTGELFF
TRBJ2-5,NA,TRBV7-9,CASSASSQETQYF
TRBJ2-1,TRBD1,TRBV19,CASRTGVGYNEQFF
TRBJ2-3,TRBD1,TRBV12-3/TRBV12-4,CASISTDRNTDTQYF
TRBJ2-1,NA,TRBV20-1,CSAGGLHTFYNEQFF
TRBJ1-1,NA,TRBV7-9,CASSSGGNLPAAAFF
TRBJ2-2,NA,TRBV18,CASPSGPNTGELFF
TRBJ2-2,NA,TRBV18,CASSPARAWTPNTGELFF
TRBJ2-1,TRBD2,TRBV12-3/TRBV12-4,CASNAGGYNEQFF
TRBJ1-4,NA,TRBV12-3/TRBV12-4,CASINSPREKLFF
TRBJ2-7,NA,TRBV27,CASSPTYGGEQYF
TRBJ1-5,TRBD1,TRBV4-1,CASSQDGTGGSQPQHF
TRBJ2-7,NA,TRBV12-3/TRBV12-4,CASSGTGTGSNEQYF
TRBJ2-1,TRBD1,TRBV5-5,CASRDTGTGGPYNEQFF
TRBJ2-1,NA,TRBV12-3/TRBV12-4,CASSSVPGNEQFF
TRBJ2-1,TRBD2,TRBV9,CASSANPRTSGGYEQFF
TRBJ2-1,NA,TRBV12-3/TRBV12-4,CASSPTLATDQQFF
TRBJ2-1,NA,TRBV6-1,CASSERQVGGPNEQFF
TRBJ2-1,TRBD2,TRBV20-1,CSASKRGLGEQFF
TRBJ2-3,NA,TRBV15,CATSTPQRWGSTDTQYF
TRBJ2-7,NA,TRBV20-1,CSARDWTAEQYF
TRBJ1-3,NA,TRBV12-3/TRBV12-4,CASTGPPFEDTIYF
TRBJ2-1,TRBD2,TRBV7-2,CASSSPVGGTSFF
TRBJ2-2,TRBD2,TRBV20-1,CSARGLLAANTGELFF
TRBJ2-7,NA,TRBV7-2,CASSQTRDSYEQYF
TRBJ2-7,TRBD1,TRBV20-1,CSARDIGQGSYEQYF